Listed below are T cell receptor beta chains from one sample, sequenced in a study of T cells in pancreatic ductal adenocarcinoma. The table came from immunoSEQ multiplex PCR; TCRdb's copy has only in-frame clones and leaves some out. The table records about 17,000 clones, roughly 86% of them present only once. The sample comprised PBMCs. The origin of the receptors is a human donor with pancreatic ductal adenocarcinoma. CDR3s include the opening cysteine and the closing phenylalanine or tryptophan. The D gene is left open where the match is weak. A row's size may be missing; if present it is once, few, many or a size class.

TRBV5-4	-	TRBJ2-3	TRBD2	TGTGCCAGCAGCTTAGGGGGACTAGCGGGGGTGGCTAGCACAGATACGCAGTATTTT	CASSLGGLAGVASTDTQYF
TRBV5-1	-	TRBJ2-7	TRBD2	TGCGCCAGCAGCTGGAGGGGCGGGGGGGCGAGGGAGCAGTACTTC	CASSWRGGGAREQYF
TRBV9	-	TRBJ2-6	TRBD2	TGTGCCAGCAGCGTAAGTTCGGCGCGGGAGCCCTCTGGGGCCAACGTCCTGACTTTC	CASSVSSAREPSGANVLTF
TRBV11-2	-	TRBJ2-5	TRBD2	TGTGCCAGCAGCTTCCGACTAGCGGGGGATCAAGAGACCCAGTACTTC	CASSFRLAGDQETQYF
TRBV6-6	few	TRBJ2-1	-	TGTGCCAGCGACCCCGGGAAGTTCCCCTACAATGAGCAGTTCTTC	CASDPGKFPYNEQFF
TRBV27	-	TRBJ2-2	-	TGTGCCAGCAGTGTTCTCAGGGGCGGGGAGCTGTTTTTT	CASSVLRGGELFF
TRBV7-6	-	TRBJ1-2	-	TGTGCCAGCAGCTCCCAACAGGGAGGCTACACCTTC	CASSSQQGGYTF
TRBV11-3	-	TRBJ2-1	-	TGTGCCAGCAGCTTAGAGAGGGCAGACTACAATGAGCAGTTCTTC	CASSLERADYNEQFF
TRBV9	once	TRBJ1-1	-	TGTGCCAGCAGCGTTAACCCAGGGAACACTGAAGCTTTCTTT	CASSVNPGNTEAFF
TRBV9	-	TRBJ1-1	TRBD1	TGTGCCAGCAGCGCCCCCCCCCGACAGGGATTGAACACTGAAGCTTTCTTT	CASSAPPRQGLNTEAFF
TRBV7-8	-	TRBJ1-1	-	TGTGCCAGCAGCTTAGAGAGGACATACAACACTGAAGCTTTCTTT	CASSLERTYNTEAFF
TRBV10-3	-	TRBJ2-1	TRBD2	TGTGCCATCAGCTGGACTAGCGGGGGAAATGAGCAGTTCTTC	CAISWTSGGNEQFF
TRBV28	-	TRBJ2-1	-	TGTGCCAGCAGTTTGGTTCAGACTAGCTCCTACAATGAGCAGTTCTTC	CASSLVQTSSYNEQFF
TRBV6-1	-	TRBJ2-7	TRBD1	TGTGCCAGCATACAGGGGGACTACGAGCAGTACTTC	CASIQGDYEQYF
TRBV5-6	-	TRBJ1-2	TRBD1	TGTGCCAGCAGCGGGGACAGGGGTGGCTACACCTTC	CASSGDRGGYTF
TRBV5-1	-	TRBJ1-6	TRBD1	TGCGCCAGCAGCTTGGCCGGGACAGGGGACCCCAATTCACCCCTCCACTTT	CASSLAGTGDPNSPLHF